This TCR beta chain was profiled in a study of blood T cell repertoires in COVID-19 (dated by TCRdb to the early 2020s). A note on the overall study: Collaborator samples came from the United States, Italy and Spain and covered acute and convalescent phases of COVID-19. Deeply sampled blood TCRbeta repertoires from subjects exposed to, actively infected with, or recovered from COVID-19 were included in the dataset. The samples were drawn from two sources: the first 160 participants of the ongoing ImmuneRACE study, and 1,000 to 1,500 subjects contributed by 6 global collaborators. HLA class I and class II types, where available, came from metadata supplied by the sample provider rather than from assay-based typing. A de-identified subject ID, COVID-19 status, age in years and sex were almost always included in the sample metadata. A freely available public database, intended as a resource for researchers studying the immune response to SARS-CoV-2, is where the repertoires were released. The material from the prospective study consisted of cDNA or gDNA derived from T cells, B-cell-depleted T cells, or PBMCs. Findings and caveats that apply to the study as a whole: Clinical and demographic metadata were provided uncurated, with the amount varying by source and participant.

TCRbeta CDR3 regions were amplified from genomic DNA using the immunoSEQ Assay, a bias-controlled multiplex PCR. The paper's data handling went like this. Nucleated cell counts per sample were estimated from amplification of reference gene primers within the assay. To quantify the absolute abundance of each unique TCRbeta CDR3 rearrangement, sequence reads were collapsed and filtered. For each sample, productive Simpson clonality was calculated by taking the square root of Simpson's diversity index across productive rearrangements. TCRdb limited this immuneACCESS table to in-frame rearrangements with V and J called. A share of clones is missing; checked studies link under half to unresolved V genes, and the rest is unexplained. That table gives V, J and clone size, and the DNA gave D and trimming. A total of 110,000 or so clones appear in this sample, around 83% of them only once. Approximately 4% of the sample lies in the top ten.

Points on this clone: Its antigen is still unknown. No base quality information exists; no much larger clone differs at one position.

Whole blood was collected in K2EDTA tubes by collaborating institutions according to the institutions' own protocols. For TCRbeta analysis, collaborator samples were shipped as frozen whole blood, as isolated PBMCs, or as DNA extracted from either sample type. The sequence was collected from a woman in her 70s with acute or convalescent COVID-19. Material: peripheral blood.

This receptor has the CDR3 CAWNRQGGKLFF. The sequenced DNA: TGTGCCTGGAACCGACAGGGAGGAAAACTGTTTTTT. The chain is made from TRBV30 and TRBJ1-4; 7 central nucleotides agree with TRBD1. For this chain, trimming is 4 bases at the V end and 10 bases at the J end, and the number of junction bases without a gene match is 6. The CDR3 starts with the cysteine, ends with the phenylalanine, and has 12 residues. Just the 36-base CDR3 DNA is kept, in frame starting at base 1. The germline V gene (reference sequence) provides CDR1 GTSNPN and CDR2 SVGIG. When the CDR3 is completed using the reference TRBV30 and TRBJ1-4 genes on either side, the full variable domain is SQTIHQWPATLVQPVGSPLSLECTVEGTSNPNLYWYRQAAGRGLQLLFYSVGIGQISSEVPQNLSASRPQDRQFILSSKKLLLSDSGFYLCAWNRQGGKLFFGSGTQLSVL.